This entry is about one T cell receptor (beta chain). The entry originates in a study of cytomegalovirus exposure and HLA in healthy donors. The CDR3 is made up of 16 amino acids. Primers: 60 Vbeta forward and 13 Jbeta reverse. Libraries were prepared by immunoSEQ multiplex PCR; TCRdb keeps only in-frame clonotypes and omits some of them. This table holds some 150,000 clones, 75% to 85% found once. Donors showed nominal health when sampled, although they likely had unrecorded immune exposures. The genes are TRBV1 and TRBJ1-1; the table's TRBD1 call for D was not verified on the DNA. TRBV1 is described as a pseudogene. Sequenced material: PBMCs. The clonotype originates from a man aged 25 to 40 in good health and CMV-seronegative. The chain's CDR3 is CTSSRLVIVPHTEAFF. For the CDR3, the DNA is TGCACCAGCAGCCGGCTTGTGATTGTCCCTCACACTGAAGCTTTCTTT.